This TCR beta chain was profiled in a study of long-term antiretroviral therapy in people with HIV (dated 2022 in TCRdb). About the full investigation: The earliest samples were collected approximately a decade before the 2015 WHO recommendation for immediate ART, a period when ART was typically delayed until CD4 counts fell. A retrospective serial study tested whether changes in peripheral blood TRB repertoire composition and diversity were associated with ART initiation and durable HIV suppression. A total of 192 cryopreserved PBMC samples came from around 30 adults with confirmed HIV infection and were collected serially over a mean of about six years (range 1-12). Of the approximately 30 participants with HIV, roughly 10 were female. No cross-contamination during QIAcube processing turned up in test extractions that ran a monoclonal T-cell line alongside 33 polyclonal samples.

Sequencing of the TRB variable region was done with the immunoSEQ hsTCRB v3.0 assay at survey level resolution. The targeted TRB sequencing depth was about 40,000-55,000 T-cell genomes per sample. An Illumina MiSeq with a v3 150-cycle kit was used to sequence the pooled TRB libraries. The paper's processing steps were these. Repertoire analysis was run in R within a reproducible Nextflow workflow that covered QC, data transformation and analysis. LymphoSeq2, an R package for exploring AIRR-Seq data, was used to implement the custom analyses. Four samples yielding fewer than 5000 total TRB sequences were excluded, leaving over 150 analyzed HIV repertoires. Of the 188 retained HIV repertoires, under 65 were collected before and around 130 after ART initiation. Each repertoire was downsampled to 5000 TRB nucleotide sequences, and summary statistics were averaged across 100 downsampling iterations. Only TRB sequences with CDR3 regions of at least seven amino acids were retained for analysis. Diversity was measured with a Shannon entropy-derived clonality score and the Gini coefficient. In the repertoire networks, any two of the top 5000 CDR3 amino acid sequences were connected whenever the two sequences differed by an edit distance of one. For TRB CDR3 amino acid sequences, GLIPH2 was used to predict antigen specificity groups and MHC restriction. To flag known CMV, EBV, HIV or tissue antigen associations, CDR3 amino acid sequences were matched against VDJdb and McPAS-TCR. Pre-ART, post-ART and control groups were compared with Wilcoxon signed-rank tests and Holm-Bonferroni correction. Imported from immuneACCESS, the table was reduced by TCRdb to in-frame sequences with V and J called. These copies leave out some clones; in studies compared against another copy, an unresolved V gene accounts for under half, and the cause of the remainder is not known. V and J calls and clone size are copied from that table; D and trimming were computed from the DNA. This sample gives some 36,000 clones in total; 80% to 90% of them show up just once. In total, the top ten clones hold roughly 4.8% of the sample.

As to this clone: Its antigen remains undetermined. Per-nucleotide qualities are absent, and no much larger clonotype sits a single base away.

Broader findings and caveats from the paper: Expanded TRB clones identified before ART initiation dominated the repertoire across all time points, though the dominance fluctuated and decreased in many PLHIV after ART. Starting ART was linked to a significant rise in TRB diversity, yet even after long-term ART the diversity remained significantly lower than in transplant donor controls. Unsorted PBMC were profiled instead of sorted CD4+ and CD8+ T cells because pre-ART samples had limited cell numbers. The samples were dated from about 2003 to 2017, and the ART regimens that were used may be less effective than current ART regimens. Compared with controls, HIV repertoires had narrower CDR3 length ranges, and the network structure pointed to an antigen-experienced repertoire that shifted only slightly toward naive after ART. Since PBMC availability was limited, sequencing covered only the TCR beta chain, with no alpha chain pairing. Inferences about post-ART repertoire changes are limited because no data were available on ART adherence, viral resistance or therapy changes.

Participants were included only if at least one PBMC sample before ART initiation and at least two post-ART samples were available. Every participant with HIV received treatment in the United States of America. Before DNA extraction, cryopreserved samples of 1-10 million PBMC were thawed and washed. At the time of the earliest PBMC sample, participants with HIV were aged between about 20 and 54 years. Each participant contributed PBMC samples from 1-4 timepoints before ART initiation and 2-8 timepoints after ART initiation, with a median of 7 samples. For every participant, serial HIV viral load, CD4+ T-cell count, ART history and demographic data were obtained. Genomic DNA was extracted from unsorted PBMC with a Qiagen kit on a QIAcube, with processing performed in batches of 12 samples. This material consisted of unsorted PBMCs, taken approximately 2.9 years before starting antiretroviral therapy. The TCR was taken from a woman in her 30s with HIV.

The CDR3 has the sequence CAWSPSLDSRGEKLFF. The DNA sequence is given as TGTGCCTGGAGTCCCTCCCTCGACAGTCGGGGGGAAAAACTGTTTTTT. This receptor chain uses TRBV30 and TRBJ1-4, with TRBD1 as a weak D call on 5 bases. The junction carries 21 bases between V and J, which are trimmed by 2 bases and 8 bases respectively. The CDR3 runs 16 amino acids, cysteine and phenylalanine included. Just CDR3 DNA is preserved here, 48 bases in frame from base 1. Based on the germline V gene (reference sequence), the CDR1 and CDR2 sequences are GTSNPN and SVGIG.